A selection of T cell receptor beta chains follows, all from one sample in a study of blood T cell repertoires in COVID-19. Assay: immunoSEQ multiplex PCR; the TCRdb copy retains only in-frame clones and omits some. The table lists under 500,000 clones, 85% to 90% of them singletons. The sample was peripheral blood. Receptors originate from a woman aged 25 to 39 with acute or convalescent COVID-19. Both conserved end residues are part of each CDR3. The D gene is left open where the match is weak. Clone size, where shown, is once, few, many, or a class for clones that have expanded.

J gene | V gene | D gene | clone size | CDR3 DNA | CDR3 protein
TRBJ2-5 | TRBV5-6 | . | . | TGTGCCAGCAGCGGTCGGCGGGGAGGAGAGACCCAGTACTTC | CASSGRRGGETQYF
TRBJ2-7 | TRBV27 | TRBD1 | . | TGTGCCAGCGCCTCCCCCGTTCGGTCGACAGGGCAGAACGAGCAGTACTTC | CASASPVRSTGQNEQYF
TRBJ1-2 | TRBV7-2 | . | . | TGTGCCAGCAGCCTGCAGTCCTTTGGGCTCGGAAGAAACTATGGCTACACCTTC | CASSLQSFGLGRNYGYTF
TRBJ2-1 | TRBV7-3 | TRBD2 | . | TGTGCCAGCAGCCCGGGACTAGCGGGGAATGAGCAGTTCTTC | CASSPGLAGNEQFF
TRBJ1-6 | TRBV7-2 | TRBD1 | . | TGTGCCAGCAGCTTAGTTGGGGGACAGGTTAATTCACCCCTCCACTTT | CASSLVGGQVNSPLHF
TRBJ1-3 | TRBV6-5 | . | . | TGTGCCAGCAGAGAGGACAGCACCTCTGGAAACACCATATATTTT | CASREDSTSGNTIYF
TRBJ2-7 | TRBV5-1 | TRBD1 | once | TGCGCCAGCAGCCGTCAGGGGACAGGCGCCGTCGAGCAGTACTTC | CASSRQGTGAVEQYF
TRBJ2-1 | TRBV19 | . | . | TGTGCCAGTAGTTCTTACAGGGACTCCTACAATGAGCAGTTCTTC | CASSSYRDSYNEQFF
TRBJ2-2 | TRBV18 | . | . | TGTGCCAGCTCTGCAAGGCAGGGATCCACCGGGGAGCTGTTTTTT | CASSARQGSTGELFF
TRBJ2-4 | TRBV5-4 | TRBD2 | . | TGTGCCAGCAGCAAACCGACGACTAGCGGGGGCCCCAAAAACATTCAGTACTTC | CASSKPTTSGGPKNIQYF